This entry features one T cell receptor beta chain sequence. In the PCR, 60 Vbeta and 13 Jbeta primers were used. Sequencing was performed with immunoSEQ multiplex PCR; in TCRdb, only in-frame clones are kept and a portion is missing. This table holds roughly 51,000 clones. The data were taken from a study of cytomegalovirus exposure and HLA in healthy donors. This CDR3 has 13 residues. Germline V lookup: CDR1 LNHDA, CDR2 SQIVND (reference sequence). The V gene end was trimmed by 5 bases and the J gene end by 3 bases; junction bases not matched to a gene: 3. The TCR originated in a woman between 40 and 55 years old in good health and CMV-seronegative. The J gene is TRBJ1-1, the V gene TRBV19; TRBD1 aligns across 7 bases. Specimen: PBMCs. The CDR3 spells CASSLGQHTEAFF. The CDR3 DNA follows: TGTGCCAGTAGTTTGGGACAGCACACTGAAGCTTTCTTT.